These 30 T cell receptor beta chains originate from one sample sequenced in a study of blood T cell repertoires in COVID-19. Here immunoSEQ multiplex PCR was the method, and the copy in TCRdb shows in-frame clones only, minus some. The table shows under 300,000 clones, with approximately 89% occurring only once. Sequenced input: PBMCs or T cells enriched from blood (not recorded which). These receptors were taken from a woman aged 55-70 years who had recovered from COVID-19.

The chain uses TRBV10-3 and TRBJ2-3; TRBD2 aligns across 8 bases. Germline-derived CDR1 and CDR2 are ENHRY and SYGVKD. The V and J ends lost 6 bases and 8 bases, in that order; junction bases with no gene match: 10. The CDR3 loop spans 14 amino acids. The CDR3 DNA is TGTGCCATCAGCGGGGGGGCACTAGCGTCTACGCAGTATTTT. This translates into CAISGGALASTQYF.

This clone was counted between two and nine times. The rearrangement uses TRBV4-2 and TRBJ2-1; 10 nucleotides agree with TRBD2. Germline values: CDR1 LGHNA, CDR2 YNFKEQ. The CDR3 is made up of 16 amino acids. V lost 1 base and J lost 4; bases outside the gene matches: 4. The CDR3 is CASSQGTSGSYNEQFF. CDR3 coding DNA: TGTGCCAGCAGCCAAGGGACTAGCGGATCATACAATGAGCAGTTCTTC.

The J gene is TRBJ1-6, the V gene TRBV2, with D hard to call. This CDR3 contains 12 residues. Trimming cost V 6 bases and J 9 bases, with 9 bases left between them. The V gene's germline CDR1 is SNHLY and CDR2 FYNNEI. The CDR3: CASRRDFSPLHF. The CDR3 DNA reads TGTGCCAGCAGGAGGGATTTTTCACCCCTCCACTTT.

V usage is TRBV7-3 and J usage is TRBJ1-6; D remains unclear. Between the trimmed V and J ends, which lost 5 bases and 10 bases, there was a span of 12 bases. Per the germline V gene, CDR1 is SGHTA and CDR2 is FQGTGA. The CDR3 has 13 amino acids. This chain's CDR3 is CASSPQSGSPLHF. CDR3 nucleotides: TGTGCCAGCAGCCCCCAAAGCGGGTCACCCCTCCACTTT.

The chain is built from TRBV4-1 and TRBJ2-7, with 7 positions matching TRBD1. The CDR3 spans 13 residues. CDR1 and CDR2 from the germline V gene are MGHRA and YSYEKL. After removal of 6 bases from V and 1 base from J, the junction contained 3 bases not matched to a gene. In DNA form, the CDR3 reads TGCGCCAGCAGTAGACAGGGATCCTACGAGCAGTACTTC. This gives the protein CASSRQGSYEQYF.

The chain uses TRBV7-9 and TRBJ1-2; 9 bases agree with TRBD1. This CDR3 region has 15 residues. CDR1 is SEHNR and CDR2 is FQNEAQ in the germline V gene (reference sequence). V was pared by 4 bases and J by 1 base, with 4 bases of the junction left unmatched. The CDR3 region is CASSSGTGNNYGYTF. CDR3 nucleotides: TGTGCCAGCAGCTCCGGGACAGGGAATAACTATGGCTACACCTTC.

V is TRBV15 and J is TRBJ2-7; TRBD1 aligns across 7 bases. V shed 0 bases and J 1 base; nucleotides not matched to a gene: 3. CDR3 length equals 15 residues. CDR1 is LNHNV, CDR2 YYDKDF, per germline (reference sequence). CDR3 in amino acids: CATSRDQQGSYEQYF. The CDR3 DNA follows: TGTGCCACCAGCAGAGACCAACAGGGGTCCTACGAGCAGTACTTC.

This chain connects TRBV6-5 to TRBJ2-7; 7 nucleotides match TRBD2. Germline V gene lookup returns CDR1 MNHEY and CDR2 SVGAGI. The CDR3 has 14 amino acids. V lost 5 bases to trimming and J lost 5 bases; unmatched junction nucleotides: 9. CDR3 DNA sequence: TGTGCCAGCAGTATCGCGGGAGTCATCCACGAGCAGTACTTC. This translates into CASSIAGVIHEQYF.

V is TRBV11-2 and J is TRBJ2-7, with D hard to call. Per the germline V gene, CDR1 is SGHAT and CDR2 is FQNNGV. Trimming left V 0 bases short and J 9 bases short, with 12 bases between. CDR3 length equals 13 residues. The CDR3, as DNA: TGTGCCAGCAGCTTAGACCTCGATACGGGGCAGTACTTC. It codes for CASSLDLDTGQYF.

The chain uses TRBV5-1 and TRBJ1-4; D gene uncertain. The CDR3 has 12 residues. Deletions cut 0 bases from V and 8 bases from J, with 5 bases between. Germline CDR1 reads SGHRS; CDR2 reads YFSETQ. The CDR3 reads CASSLGGEKLFF. The CDR3, as DNA: TGCGCCAGCAGCTTGGGAGGAGAAAAACTGTTTTTT.

The gene calls are TRBV11-2 and TRBJ1-1; TRBD1 might be the D (5 bases). The CDR3 consists of 13 residues. Germline lookup yields CDR1 SGHAT and CDR2 FQNNGV. V gave up 3 bases and J gave up 7 bases, with 12 bases separating them. The CDR3 DNA reads TGTGCCAGCAGCTTGGAGGGCGGGGGTGAAGCTTTCTTT. Its protein is CASSLEGGGEAFF. The whole variable domain, filled in from reference TRBV11-2 and TRBJ1-1, reads EAGVAQSPRYKIIEKRQSVAFWCNPISGHATLYWYQQILGQGPKLLIQFQNNGVVDDSQLPKDRFSAERLKGVDSTLKIQPAKLEDSAVYLCASSLEGGGEAFFGQGTRLTVV.

There are a few counts of this clone. The chain combines TRBV28 with TRBJ2-7; no firm D call. From germline, CDR1 is MDHEN and CDR2 SYDVKM. There are 12 residues in the CDR3. With 3 bases removed from V and 3 bases from J, the gap between germline ends came to 6 bases. The CDR3 DNA follows: TGTGCCAGCAGTTTCCAGAACTACGAGCAGTACTTC. As protein: CASSFQNYEQYF.

The gene calls are TRBV19 and TRBJ1-1, with D possibly matching TRBD1 (5 bases). Germline-derived CDR1 and CDR2 are LNHDA and SQIVND (reference sequence). The CDR3 covers 13 residues. Trimming left V 7 bases short and J 1 base short, with 10 bases between. The CDR3 is CASTLGGNTEAFF. CDR3 in DNA: TGTGCCAGTACCCTCGGGGGGAACACTGAAGCTTTCTTT.

The V call is TRBV9, the J call TRBJ1-1; possible D gene TRBD1, 6 bases. V was cut by 4 bases and J by 1 base, with 11 bases left in between. The CDR3 is 14 amino acids. Germline V gives CDR1 SGDLS, CDR2 YYNGEE. CDR3 amino acids: CASSRDRSNTEAFF. CDR3 coding DNA: TGTGCCAGCAGCCGAGACAGGTCGAACACTGAAGCTTTCTTT.

This sequence joins TRBV12-3 or TRBV12-4 and TRBJ1-2; D gene uncertain. With 2 bases removed from V and 8 bases from J, the gap between germline ends came to 6 bases. CDR3 length: 11 amino acids. CDR3 in amino acids: CASSLTRGYTF. The CDR3 DNA reads TGTGCCAGCAGTTTAACGCGGGGCTACACCTTC.

This clone was recorded only once. The chain links TRBV13 to TRBJ2-7; TRBD1 matches at 9 bases. Germline CDR1 reads PRHDT; CDR2 reads FYEKMQ (reference sequence). V shed 5 bases and J 3 bases; nucleotides not matched to a gene: 17. CDR3 size: 18 residues. The CDR3 loop reads CASSQQPPGQGLSYEQYF. CDR3 nucleotides: TGTGCCAGCAGCCAACAGCCTCCGGGACAGGGTTTAAGCTACGAGCAGTACTTC.

The chain joins TRBV4-1 to TRBJ1-2, with D perhaps matching TRBD1 (6 bases). CDR1 is MGHRA and CDR2 is YSYEKL in the germline V gene. V lost 4 bases to trimming and J lost 7 bases, with 10 bases between them. The CDR3 spans 12 residues. CDR3 DNA sequence: TGCGCCAGCAGCCCTGGGGGCCGTGGCTACACCTTC. This sequence encodes CASSPGGRGYTF.

This clone was counted once. The V gene is TRBV5-1, the J gene TRBJ2-3, with 10 positions matching TRBD2. From germline, CDR1 is SGHRS and CDR2 YFSETQ. The CDR3 totals 16 residues. With V trimmed by 2 bases and J by 5 bases, 8 bases remained unmatched. Here the CDR3 reads CASSFGSGGRGDTQYF. The CDR3 coding sequence is TGCGCCAGCAGCTTCGGTAGCGGGGGGCGGGGAGATACGCAGTATTTT.

J is TRBJ1-1 and V is TRBV5-6; D ambiguous. Looked up from germline, CDR1 is SGHDT and CDR2 is YYEEEE. Trimming stripped 0 bases from V and 6 bases from J, with 9 bases between. The CDR3 runs to 13 residues. The CDR3 loop reads CASSLERKPEAFF. The CDR3, as DNA: TGTGCCAGCAGCTTGGAGCGCAAGCCTGAAGCTTTCTTT.

The J gene is TRBJ2-1, the V gene TRBV9, with 8 bases lining up with TRBD2. CDR1 is SGDLS and CDR2 is YYNGEE in the germline V gene. V was pared by 4 bases and J by 6 bases, with 12 bases of the junction left unmatched. This CDR3 has 16 residues. CDR3 in DNA: TGTGCCAGCAGCCCCGGGGGGGCTAGCGCCTTCAATGAGCAGTTCTTC. This sequence encodes CASSPGGASAFNEQFF.

This clone was seen only once. The V gene is TRBV5-1, the J gene TRBJ1-1, with a weak D call TRBD1 (5 bases). CDR3 length: 14 amino acids. V was pared by 4 bases and J by 3 bases, with 13 bases between. The germline V gene has CDR1 SGHRS and CDR2 YFSETQ. The DNA of the CDR3 is TGCGCCAGCAGCGGGGGGGAAGTGGACACTGAAGCTTTCTTT. Its protein product is CASSGGEVDTEAFF.

The CDR3 DNA reads as TGTGCCGCTAGCGGGAGCGGTATCTACGAGCAGTACTTC. Protein: CAASGSGIYEQYF. This chain uses TRBV10-3 with TRBJ2-7; TRBD2 matches 10 bases. The CDR3 covers 13 residues. Germline-derived CDR1 and CDR2 are ENHRY and SYGVKD. After removal of 11 bases from V and 3 bases from J, the junction contained 7 bases not matched to a gene.

The gene calls are TRBV24-1 and TRBJ1-4, with TRBD1 matching 8 bases. Trimming at V came to 2 bases and at J to 2 bases, leaving 9 bases not matched to a gene. Germline assignment: CDR1 KGHDR and CDR2 SFDVKD. The CDR3 length is 18 residues. The CDR3 spells CATSDSRAGGGTNEKLFF. CDR3 DNA sequence: TGTGCCACCAGTGATTCCAGGGCAGGGGGCGGCACTAATGAAAAACTGTTTTTT.

A note on this clone: An end of the junction differs from the germline gene, which may be a read error. This sample also contains other DNA sequences that code for the same CDR3. V usage is TRBV28 and J usage is TRBJ1-4, with unresolved D. The CDR3 totals 15 residues. Germline V gene data show CDR1 as MDHEN and CDR2 as SYDVKM. CDR3 nucleotide sequence: TGTGCTAGCAGTCCGTCCCCTGCAACTAATGAAAAACTGTTTTTT. This sequence encodes CASSPSPATNEKLFF.

DNA for the CDR3: TGTGCCAGCCAGACAGGGACTTATGAAAAACTGTTTTTT. It yields the protein CASQTGTYEKLFF. The V gene is TRBV28, the J gene TRBJ1-4, with 7 bases matching TRBD1. The CDR3 runs to 13 residues. V dropped 8 bases and J dropped 6; count of bases not matched to a gene: 6. Per the germline V gene, CDR1 is MDHEN and CDR2 is SYDVKM.

This clone was counted a single time. J is TRBJ1-3 and V is TRBV6-5; no definite D call. CDR1 MNHEY and CDR2 SVGAGI come from the germline V gene. CDR3 size: 14 residues. Trimming removed 5 bases from V and 4 bases from J, with 12 bases in between. CDR3 in amino acids: CASSPRPLGNTIYF. As DNA, the CDR3 is TGTGCCAGCAGTCCCCGTCCTCTGGGAAACACCATATATTTT.

The CDR3 region is CASSPPRQGFSTDTQYF. CDR3 DNA: TGTGCCAGCTCACCACCGAGACAGGGATTCAGCACAGATACGCAGTATTTT. The J gene is TRBJ2-3, the V gene TRBV18; TRBD1 matches 7 bases. From germline, CDR1 is KGHSH and CDR2 LQKENI. After removal of 0 bases from V and 0 bases from J, the junction contained 6 bases not matched to a gene. The CDR3 has 17 amino acids.

As for this clone: Relative to the germline gene, one junction end is altered; a read error may explain this. The CDR3 DNA reads TGCGCCACCAGCAGGGGGACACCGAATGAAAAACTGTTTTTT. It specifies CATSRGTPNEKLFF. V and J are TRBV5-1 and TRBJ1-4; 7 bases line up with TRBD1. There are 14 residues in the CDR3. The germline V gene encodes CDR1 SGHRS and CDR2 YFSETQ.

The chain couples TRBV5-4 to TRBJ2-1; the match to TRBD2 covers 7 bases. From germline, CDR1 is SGHNT and CDR2 YYREEE (reference sequence). This CDR3 spans 13 amino acids. V lost 5 bases to trimming and J lost 8 bases; unmatched junction nucleotides: 7. This CDR3 is CASRPAGVDEQFF. CDR3 sequence (DNA): TGTGCCAGCAGGCCTGCGGGAGTCGATGAGCAGTTCTTC.

The CDR3 sequence: CASSPAGASGSYEQYF. Written as DNA, the CDR3 is TGTGCCAGCAGCCCTGCCGGGGCTAGCGGGTCCTACGAGCAGTACTTC. The genes are TRBV5-4 and TRBJ2-7; 8 positions agree with TRBD2. V dropped 4 bases and J dropped 1; count of bases not matched to a gene: 10. Germline assignment: CDR1 SGHNT and CDR2 YYREEE (reference sequence). This CDR3 is built from 16 residues.